This T cell receptor beta chain was retrieved from a study of cytomegalovirus exposure and HLA in healthy donors. This clone has just one count. What it recognizes is unknown. It was with 60 Vbeta and 13 Jbeta primers that the PCR ran. Clones were read by immunoSEQ multiplex PCR, and TCRdb kept only the in-frame ones, dropping some. The sample includes 95,000 to 150,000 clones, approximately 67% seen only once; the top ten take about 1.5%. CDR3 length: 14 residues. Germline CDR1 reads LNHDA; CDR2 reads SQIVND (reference sequence). V was clipped by 3 bases and J by 5 bases, with 14 bases between them. Whole-study results and caveats: An observed cluster of highly shared sequence variants was recorded as a likely sequencing artifact. An assumption of roughly uniform sequencing depth across donors underlay the presence/absence analyses.

The rearrangement joins TRBV19 to TRBJ2-7; D is undetermined. This TCR was recovered from a man younger than 30 in good health and CMV-seronegative. Sequencing was done on a sample of PBMCs. CDR3 residues: CASSINLGAHEQYF. The DNA for the CDR3 is TGTGCCAGTAGTATTAACCTTGGAGCCCACGAGCAGTACTTC.